Below, 13 T cell receptor beta chains from the same sample are listed, as sequenced in a study of T cell therapy after organ transplantation. For these TCRs, the target antigens are not known. Time point indicated: 20-29 weeks after completion of therapy. Sequenced by immunoSEQ multiplex PCR; TCRdb stores in-frame clones only, minus some. Found here are 15,000 or so clones, about 85% of them singletons; the top ten hold about a third. Material: CD8+ T cells from blood, obtained after autologous CMV-specific T cell therapy. The receptors were sampled from a human patient who had received a solid organ transplant and had CMV disease. T cells may partly derive from the graft donor.

The rearrangement joins TRBV27 to TRBJ2-3; perhaps D is TRBD1 or TRBD2 (5 bases each). CDR3 length: 16 amino acids. Trimming shortened V by 7 bases and J by 2 bases, and 19 bases separated the two germline ends. The germline gives CDR1 MNHEY, CDR2 SMNVEV (reference sequence). The CDR3: CASTASRGEYTDTQYF. The CDR3 nucleotides read TGTGCCAGCACCGCCTCAAGGGGAGAGTACACAGATACGCAGTATTTT.

V gene TRBV5-4 combines with J gene TRBJ2-2; D is perhaps TRBD2 (6 bases). From germline, CDR1 is SGHNT and CDR2 YYREEE (reference sequence). The CDR3 extends over 14 amino acids. V dropped 4 bases and J dropped 3 bases, with 10 bases sitting between them. The CDR3 is CASSGDFDTGELFF. CDR3 in DNA: TGTGCCAGCAGCGGGGACTTCGACACCGGGGAGCTGTTTTTT.

This sequence joins TRBV7-6 and TRBJ1-1; 7 positions match TRBD1. The V gene's germline CDR1 is SGHVS and CDR2 FNYEAQ. J lost 5 bases, V lost 4 bases, and 4 bases had no gene match. The CDR3 contains 13 residues. The chain's CDR3 is CASSWTGPTEAFF. The CDR3 DNA reads as TGTGCCAGCAGCTGGACAGGTCCGACTGAAGCTTTCTTT.

The chain joins TRBV15 to TRBJ2-5; 8 bases fit TRBD1. The closer fit of TRBJ2-7 to the DNA end suggests the J call may be wrong. Germline values: CDR1 LNHNV, CDR2 YYDKDF (reference sequence). The CDR3 length is 14 residues. For the CDR3, the DNA is TGTGCCACCAGCAGAGAAAACAGGGGGTACGAGCAGTACTTC. Translated, it gives CATSRENRGYEQYF.

In nucleotides, the CDR3 is TGTGCCTCCGCACAGGGGACTGAAGCTTTCTTT. It specifies CASAQGTEAFF. The V gene is TRBV30, the J gene TRBJ1-1, with 7 nucleotides matching TRBD1. V trimming: 7 bases; J trimming: 5 bases; junction bases outside the gene matches: 4. The CDR3 spans 11 residues. Germline V gene data show CDR1 as GTSNPN and CDR2 as SVGIG (reference sequence).

This chain uses TRBV30 with TRBJ2-1; tentative D call: TRBD2 (6 bases). V lost 5 bases to trimming and J lost 7 bases, with 9 bases between them. Germline V lookup: CDR1 GTSNPN, CDR2 SVGIG (reference sequence). The CDR3 loop spans 11 amino acids. In nucleotides, the CDR3 is TGTGCCTGGGGACTAACGAATGAGCAGTTCTTC. This codes for CAWGLTNEQFF.

This chain joins TRBV2 and TRBJ1-2, with D possibly being TRBD1 (5 bases). CDR1 is SNHLY, CDR2 FYNNEI, per germline. Trimming removed 4 bases from V and 5 bases from J, with 17 bases in between. The CDR3 has 15 residues. The CDR3 DNA is TGTGCCAGCAGTGTACCAACCCCCGGGGGGTATGGCTACACCTTC. The encoded protein is CASSVPTPGGYGYTF.

This chain uses TRBV11-2 with TRBJ1-2; D is possibly TRBD1 (5 bases). The CDR3 extends over 14 amino acids. Deletions cut 6 bases from V and 4 bases from J, with 15 bases between. Per germline, CDR1 SGHAT and CDR2 FQNNGV. Here the CDR3 reads CASRLTGTVYGYTF. DNA of the CDR3: TGTGCCAGCAGGCTTACCGGGACGGTCTATGGCTACACCTTC. The full variable domain, rest sourced from reference TRBV11-2 and TRBJ1-2, is EAGVAQSPRYKIIEKRQSVAFWCNPISGHATLYWYQQILGQGPKLLIQFQNNGVVDDSQLPKDRFSAERLKGVDSTLKIQPAKLEDSAVYLCASRLTGTVYGYTFGSGTRLTVV.

This chain uses TRBV6-4 with TRBJ1-5; 8 bases are shared with TRBD1. Germline trimming cut 0 bases from V and 2 bases from J; bases unmatched to any gene: 0. Germline CDR1 and CDR2: MRHNA and SNTAGT. The CDR3 extends over 15 amino acids. The CDR3 DNA follows: TGTGCCAGCAGTGACTCGACAGGGGGCAATCAGCCCCAGCATTTT. This encodes CASSDSTGGNQPQHF.

The rearrangement uses TRBV5-5 and TRBJ2-7, with TRBD1 identical over 9 bases. Trimming at V came to 2 bases and at J to 4 bases, leaving 7 bases not matched to a gene. The CDR3 runs to 15 residues. Germline V gene lookup returns CDR1 SGHKS and CDR2 YYEKEE (reference sequence). CDR3 region: CASSLGSTGGYEQYF. The CDR3 DNA sequence: TGTGCCAGCAGCTTAGGGTCGACAGGGGGGTACGAGCAGTACTTC. Full variable domain (missing parts from reference TRBV5-5 and TRBJ2-7): DAGVTQSPTHLIKTRGQQVTLRCSPISGHKSVSWYQQVLGQGPQFIFQYYEKEERGRGNFPDRFSARQFPNYSSELNVNALLLGDSALYLCASSLGSTGGYEQYFGPGTRLTVT.

The CDR3 nucleotides are TGTGCCAGCAGCCGGACTAGCGGGATCACAGATACGCAGTATTTT. This gives the protein CASSRTSGITDTQYF. V usage is TRBV11-3 and J usage is TRBJ2-3, with 12 bases matching TRBD2. The trim removed 5 bases at V and 2 bases at J, leaving 2 bases unmatched. Looked up from germline, CDR1 is SGHNT and CDR2 is YENEEA. This CDR3 spans 15 amino acids.

The chain has TRBV7-9 and TRBJ2-1, with 8 bases that match TRBD1. Germline V CDR1 and CDR2: SEHNR, FQNEAQ (reference sequence). This CDR3 is 15 amino acids long. V was pared by 5 bases and J by 1 base, with 4 bases of the junction left unmatched. CDR3 in amino acids: CASSPTGGSYNEQFF. DNA of the CDR3: TGTGCCAGCAGCCCCACAGGGGGGTCCTACAATGAGCAGTTCTTC. The whole variable domain, filled in from reference TRBV7-9 and TRBJ2-1, reads DTGVSQNPRHKITKRGQNVTFRCDPISEHNRLYWYRQTLGQGPEFLTYFQNEAQLEKSRLLSDRFSAERPKGSFSTLEIQRTEQGDSAMYLCASSPTGGSYNEQFFGPGTRLTVL.

V and J are TRBV9 and TRBJ2-7; 8 nucleotides agree with TRBD2. CDR1 and CDR2 from the germline V gene are SGDLS and YYNGEE. Germline trimming cut 4 bases from V and 0 bases from J; bases unmatched to any gene: 6. The CDR3 has 15 amino acids. In DNA, the CDR3 is TGTGCCAGCAGCCCTACTAGCGGTTACTCCTACGAGCAGTACTTC. It is translated as CASSPTSGYSYEQYF. Drawing the rest from reference TRBV9 and TRBJ2-7, the complete variable domain is DSGVTQTPKHLITATGQRVTLRCSPRSGDLSVYWYQQSLDQGLQFLIQYYNGEERAKGNILERFSAQQFPDLHSELNLSSLELGDSALYFCASSPTSGYSYEQYFGPGTRLTVT.